The clone carrying this T cell receptor beta chain occurred a few times. What it binds is unknown. This sample was taken from a study of human T cells and chemical hapten exposure. Across the whole study: Per-sample variation in TCR yield stemmed mainly from small pooled library volume differences.

Described time point: healthy volunteer bleed at 2 weeks. Extraction yielded total RNA from whole blood (unfractionated). The study, taken as a whole, reports: DPC sensitization did not alter TCRs above 1 in 1000 frequency.

Unique molecular identifiers were linked by the library to individual cDNA molecules. TCRdb independently ran MiXCR on the RACE reads; one entry per CDR3 protein. This table holds 45,000 or so distinct CDR3 sequences, less than 4.5% found once. This CDR3 comprises 13 residues. Germline assignment: CDR1 DFQATT and CDR2 SNEGSKA (reference sequence). V lost 6 bases, J lost 3 bases, and 12 bases lay in between. V gene TRBV20-1 combines with J gene TRBJ1-5, with D unclear. The source is a human donor in good health. Some clones in this sample may be carry-over from other donors' samples. Sequencing was carried out using whole blood. The CDR3, as DNA: TGCAGTGCCGGGAGGCAGCCCAATCAGCCCCAGCATTTT. It is translated as CSAGRQPNQPQHF.